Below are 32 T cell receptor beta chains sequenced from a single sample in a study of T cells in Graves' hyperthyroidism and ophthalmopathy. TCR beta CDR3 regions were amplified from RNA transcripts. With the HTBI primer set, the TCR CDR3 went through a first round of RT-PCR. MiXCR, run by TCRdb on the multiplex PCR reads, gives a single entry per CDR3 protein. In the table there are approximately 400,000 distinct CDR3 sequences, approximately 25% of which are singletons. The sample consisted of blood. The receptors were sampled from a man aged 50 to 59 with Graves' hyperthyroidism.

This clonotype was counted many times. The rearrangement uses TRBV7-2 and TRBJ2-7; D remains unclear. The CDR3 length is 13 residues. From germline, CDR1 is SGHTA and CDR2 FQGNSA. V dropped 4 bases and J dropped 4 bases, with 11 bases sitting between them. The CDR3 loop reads CASSSRHPYEQYF. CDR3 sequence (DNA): TGTGCCAGCAGCTCCCGACACCCTTACGAGCAGTACTTC. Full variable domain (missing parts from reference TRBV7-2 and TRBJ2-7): GAGVSQSPSNKVTEKGKDVELRCDPISGHTALYWYRQSLGQGLEFLIYFQGNSAPDKSGLPSDRFSAERTGGSVSTLTIQRTQQEDSAVYLCASSSRHPYEQYFGPGTRLTVT.

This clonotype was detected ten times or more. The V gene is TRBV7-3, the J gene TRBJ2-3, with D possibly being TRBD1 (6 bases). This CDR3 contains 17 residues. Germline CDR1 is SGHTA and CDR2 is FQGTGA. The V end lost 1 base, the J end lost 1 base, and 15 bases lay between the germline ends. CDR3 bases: TGTGCCAGCAGCTTAAAAGGTGGGGGCACTGGCACAGATACGCAGTATTTT. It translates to CASSLKGGGTGTDTQYF.

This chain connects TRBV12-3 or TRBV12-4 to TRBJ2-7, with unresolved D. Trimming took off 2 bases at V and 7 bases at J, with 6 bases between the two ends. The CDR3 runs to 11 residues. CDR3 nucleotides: TGTGCCAGCAGTTTAAGGGCAGAGCAGTACTTC. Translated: CASSLRAEQYF.

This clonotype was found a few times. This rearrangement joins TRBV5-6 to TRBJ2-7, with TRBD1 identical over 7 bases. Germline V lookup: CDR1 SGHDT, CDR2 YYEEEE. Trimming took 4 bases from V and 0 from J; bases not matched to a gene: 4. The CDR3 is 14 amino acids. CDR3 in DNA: TGTGCCAGCAGCCCCGACAGGGCCTCCTACGAGCAGTACTTC. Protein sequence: CASSPDRASYEQYF.

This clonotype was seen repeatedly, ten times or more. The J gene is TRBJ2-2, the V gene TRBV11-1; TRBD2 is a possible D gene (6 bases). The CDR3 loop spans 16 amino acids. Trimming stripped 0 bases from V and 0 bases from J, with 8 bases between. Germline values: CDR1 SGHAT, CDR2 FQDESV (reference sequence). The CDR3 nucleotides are TGTGCCAGCAGCTTAGCGGGGGGTGCGAACACCGGGGAGCTGTTTTTT. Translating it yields CASSLAGGANTGELFF.

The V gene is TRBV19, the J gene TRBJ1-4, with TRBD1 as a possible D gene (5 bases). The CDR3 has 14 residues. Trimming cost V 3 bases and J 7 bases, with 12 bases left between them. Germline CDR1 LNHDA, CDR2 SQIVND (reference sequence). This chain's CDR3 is CASSISGLREKLFF. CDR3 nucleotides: TGTGCCAGTAGTATTTCAGGGTTGCGTGAAAAACTGTTTTTT. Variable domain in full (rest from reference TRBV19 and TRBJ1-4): DGGITQSPKYLFRKEGQNVTLSCEQNLNHDAMYWYRQDPGQGLRLIYYSQIVNDFQKGDIAEGYSVSREKKESFPLTVTSAQKNPTAFYLCASSISGLREKLFFGSGTQLSVL.

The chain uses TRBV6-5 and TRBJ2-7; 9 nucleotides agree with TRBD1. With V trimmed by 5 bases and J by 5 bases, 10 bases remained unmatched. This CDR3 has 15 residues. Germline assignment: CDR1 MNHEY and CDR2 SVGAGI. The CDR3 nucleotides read TGTGCCAGCAGTGCCCGGGACAGGGTAAACCACGAGCAGTACTTC. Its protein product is CASSARDRVNHEQYF.

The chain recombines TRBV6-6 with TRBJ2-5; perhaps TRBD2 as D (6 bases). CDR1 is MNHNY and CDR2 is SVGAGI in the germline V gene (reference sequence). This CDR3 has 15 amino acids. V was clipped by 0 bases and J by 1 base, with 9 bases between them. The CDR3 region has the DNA TGTGCCAGCAGTTACTCTGGCGGGGCCCAAGAGACCCAGTACTTC. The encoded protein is CASSYSGGAQETQYF.

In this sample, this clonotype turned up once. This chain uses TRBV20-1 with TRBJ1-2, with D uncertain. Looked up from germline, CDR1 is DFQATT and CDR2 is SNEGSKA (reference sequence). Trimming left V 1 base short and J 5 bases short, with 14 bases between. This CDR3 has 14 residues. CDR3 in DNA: TGCAGTGCTAGAGCGGACGGGATTCTTTATGGCTACACCTTC. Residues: CSARADGILYGYTF.

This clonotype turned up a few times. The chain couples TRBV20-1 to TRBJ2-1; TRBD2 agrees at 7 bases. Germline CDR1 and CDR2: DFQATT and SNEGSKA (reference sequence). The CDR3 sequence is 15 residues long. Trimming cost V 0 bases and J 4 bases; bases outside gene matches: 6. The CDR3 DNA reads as TGCAGTGCTAGAGATCGGGGGGTTAGGTACAATGAGCAGTTCTTC. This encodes CSARDRGVRYNEQFF.

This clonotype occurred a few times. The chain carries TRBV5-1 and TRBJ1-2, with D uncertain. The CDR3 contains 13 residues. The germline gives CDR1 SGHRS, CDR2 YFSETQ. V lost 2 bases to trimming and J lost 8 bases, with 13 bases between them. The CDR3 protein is CASSFDATGGYTF. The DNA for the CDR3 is TGCGCCAGCAGCTTTGATGCGACGGGGGGCTACACCTTC.

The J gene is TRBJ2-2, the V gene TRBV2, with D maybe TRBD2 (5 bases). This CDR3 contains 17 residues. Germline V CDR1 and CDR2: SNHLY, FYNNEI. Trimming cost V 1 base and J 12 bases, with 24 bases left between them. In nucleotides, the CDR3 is TGTGCCAGCAGTGAAGAGATGGGCGGGTGGGAACCGGGGAAGCTGTTTTTT. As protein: CASSEEMGGWEPGKLFF.

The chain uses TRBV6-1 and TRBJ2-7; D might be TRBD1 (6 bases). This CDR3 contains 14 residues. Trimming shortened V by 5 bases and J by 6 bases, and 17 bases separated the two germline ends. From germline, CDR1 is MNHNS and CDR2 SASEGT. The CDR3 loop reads CASSSEVQGSEQYF. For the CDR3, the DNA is TGTGCCAGCAGTTCCGAAGTCCAGGGGAGCGAGCAGTACTTC.

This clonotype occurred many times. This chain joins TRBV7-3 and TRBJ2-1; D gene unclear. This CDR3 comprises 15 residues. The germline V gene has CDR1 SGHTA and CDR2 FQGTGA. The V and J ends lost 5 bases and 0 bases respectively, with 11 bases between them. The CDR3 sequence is CASSITVSSYNEQFF. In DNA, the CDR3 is TGTGCCAGCAGCATTACAGTGTCCTCCTACAATGAGCAGTTCTTC.

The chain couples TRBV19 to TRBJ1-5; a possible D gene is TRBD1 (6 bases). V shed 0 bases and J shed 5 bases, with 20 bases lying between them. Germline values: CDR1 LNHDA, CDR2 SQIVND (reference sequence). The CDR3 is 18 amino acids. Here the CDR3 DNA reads TGTGCCAGTAGTATAGATCCAGGGGAGTGGCATGGCCATCAGCCCCAGCATTTT. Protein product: CASSIDPGEWHGHQPQHF.

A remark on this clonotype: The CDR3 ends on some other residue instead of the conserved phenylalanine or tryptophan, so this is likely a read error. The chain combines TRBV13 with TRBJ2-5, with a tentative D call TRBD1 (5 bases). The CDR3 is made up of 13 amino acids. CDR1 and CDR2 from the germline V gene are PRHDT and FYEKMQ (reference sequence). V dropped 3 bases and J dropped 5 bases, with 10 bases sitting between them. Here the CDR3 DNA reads TGTGCCAGCAGCTTCAGGGATGGGGAGACCCAGTACCTC. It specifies CASSFRDGETQYL.

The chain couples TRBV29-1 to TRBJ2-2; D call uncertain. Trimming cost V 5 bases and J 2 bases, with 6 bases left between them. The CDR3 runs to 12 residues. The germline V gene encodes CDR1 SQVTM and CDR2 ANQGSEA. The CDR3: CSVLLNTGELFF. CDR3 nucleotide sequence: TGCAGCGTTTTACTTAACACCGGGGAGCTGTTTTTT.

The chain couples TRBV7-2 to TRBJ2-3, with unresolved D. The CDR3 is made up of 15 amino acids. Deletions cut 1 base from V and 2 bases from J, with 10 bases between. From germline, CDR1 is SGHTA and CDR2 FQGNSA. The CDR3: CASSLGGIYTDTQYF. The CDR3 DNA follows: TGTGCCAGCAGCTTAGGCGGTATATACACAGATACGCAGTATTTT.

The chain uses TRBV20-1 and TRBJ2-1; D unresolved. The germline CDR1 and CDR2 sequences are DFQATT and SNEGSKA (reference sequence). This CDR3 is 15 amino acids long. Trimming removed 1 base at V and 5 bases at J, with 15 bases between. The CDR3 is CSARAVDGENNEQFF. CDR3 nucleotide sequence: TGCAGTGCTAGAGCGGTAGATGGGGAAAACAATGAGCAGTTCTTC.

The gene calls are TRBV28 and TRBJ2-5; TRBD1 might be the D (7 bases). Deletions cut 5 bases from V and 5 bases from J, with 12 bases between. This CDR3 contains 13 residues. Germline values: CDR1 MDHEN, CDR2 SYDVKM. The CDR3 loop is CASSQTGRETQYF. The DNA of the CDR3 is TGTGCCAGCAGTCAGACAGGGAGGGAGACCCAGTACTTC.

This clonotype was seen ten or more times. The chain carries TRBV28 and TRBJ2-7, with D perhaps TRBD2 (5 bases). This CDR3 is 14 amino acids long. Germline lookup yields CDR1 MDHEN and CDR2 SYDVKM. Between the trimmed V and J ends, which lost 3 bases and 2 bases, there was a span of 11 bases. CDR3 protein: CASSFPRRAYEQYF. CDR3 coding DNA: TGTGCCAGCAGTTTCCCTCGGCGGGCCTACGAGCAGTACTTC.

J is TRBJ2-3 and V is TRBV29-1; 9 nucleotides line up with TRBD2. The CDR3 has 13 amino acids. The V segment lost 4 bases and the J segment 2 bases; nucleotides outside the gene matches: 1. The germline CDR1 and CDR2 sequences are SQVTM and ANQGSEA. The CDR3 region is CSVGGLATDTQYF. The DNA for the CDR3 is TGCAGCGTTGGGGGACTAGCCACAGATACGCAGTATTTT.

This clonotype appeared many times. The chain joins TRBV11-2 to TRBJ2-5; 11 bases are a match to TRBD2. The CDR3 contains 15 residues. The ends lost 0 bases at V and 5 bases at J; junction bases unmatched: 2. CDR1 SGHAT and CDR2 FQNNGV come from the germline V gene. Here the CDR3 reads CASSLELAGDETQYF. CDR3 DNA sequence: TGTGCCAGCAGCTTAGAACTAGCGGGAGACGAGACCCAGTACTTC.

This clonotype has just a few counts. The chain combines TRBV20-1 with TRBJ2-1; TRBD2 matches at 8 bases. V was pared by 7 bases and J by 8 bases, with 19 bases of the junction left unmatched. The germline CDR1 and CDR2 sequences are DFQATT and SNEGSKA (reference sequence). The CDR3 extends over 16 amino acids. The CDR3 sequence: CSVFVVAGPLVDEQFF. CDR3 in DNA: TGCAGTGTCTTCGTAGTAGCGGGGCCGCTTGTCGATGAGCAGTTCTTC.

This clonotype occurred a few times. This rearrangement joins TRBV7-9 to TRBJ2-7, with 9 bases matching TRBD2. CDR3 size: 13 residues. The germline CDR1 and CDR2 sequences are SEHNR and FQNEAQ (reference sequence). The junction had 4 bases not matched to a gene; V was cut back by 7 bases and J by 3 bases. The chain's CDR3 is CASIGSGSYEQYF. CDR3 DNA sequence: TGTGCCAGCATAGGTAGCGGGAGCTACGAGCAGTACTTC.

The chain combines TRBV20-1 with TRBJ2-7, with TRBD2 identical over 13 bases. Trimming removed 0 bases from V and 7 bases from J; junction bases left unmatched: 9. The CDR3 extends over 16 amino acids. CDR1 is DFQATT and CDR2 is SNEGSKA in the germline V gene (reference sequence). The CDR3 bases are TGCAGTGCTAGAGATCTGGGGACTAGCGGGATCTCTGAGCAGTACTTC. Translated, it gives CSARDLGTSGISEQYF.

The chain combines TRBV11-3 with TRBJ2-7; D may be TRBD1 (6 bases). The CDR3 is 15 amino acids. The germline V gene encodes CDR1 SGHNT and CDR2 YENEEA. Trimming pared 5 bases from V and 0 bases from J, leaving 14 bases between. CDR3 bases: TGTGCCAGCAGCCAACTTAGGGGGAGCTCCTACGAGCAGTACTTC. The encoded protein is CASSQLRGSSYEQYF.

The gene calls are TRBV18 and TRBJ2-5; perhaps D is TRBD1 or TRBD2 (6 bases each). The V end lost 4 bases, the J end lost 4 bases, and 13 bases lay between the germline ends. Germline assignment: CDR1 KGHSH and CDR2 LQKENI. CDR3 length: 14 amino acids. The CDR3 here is CASSRGTGAETQYF. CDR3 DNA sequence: TGTGCCAGCTCACGGGGGACGGGGGCAGAGACCCAGTACTTC.

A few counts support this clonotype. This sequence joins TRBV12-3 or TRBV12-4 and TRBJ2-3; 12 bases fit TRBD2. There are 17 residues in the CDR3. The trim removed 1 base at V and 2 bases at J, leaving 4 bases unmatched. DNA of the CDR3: TGTGCCAGCAGTTTAGGGACTAGCGGGGCCTTCACAGATACGCAGTATTTT. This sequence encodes CASSLGTSGAFTDTQYF.

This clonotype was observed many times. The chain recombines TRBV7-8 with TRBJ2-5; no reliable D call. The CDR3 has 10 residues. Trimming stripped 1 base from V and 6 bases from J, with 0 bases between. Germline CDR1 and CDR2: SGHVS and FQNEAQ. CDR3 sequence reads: CASSLETQYF. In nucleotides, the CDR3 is TGTGCCAGCAGCTTAGAGACCCAGTACTTC.

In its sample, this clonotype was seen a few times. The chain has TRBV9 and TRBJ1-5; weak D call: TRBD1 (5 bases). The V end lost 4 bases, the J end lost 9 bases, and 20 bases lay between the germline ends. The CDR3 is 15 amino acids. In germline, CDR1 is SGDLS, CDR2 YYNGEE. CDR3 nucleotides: TGTGCCAGCAGCCCACAGGCGGGGGGAGAAGGGCCCCAGCATTTT. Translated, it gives CASSPQAGGEGPQHF.

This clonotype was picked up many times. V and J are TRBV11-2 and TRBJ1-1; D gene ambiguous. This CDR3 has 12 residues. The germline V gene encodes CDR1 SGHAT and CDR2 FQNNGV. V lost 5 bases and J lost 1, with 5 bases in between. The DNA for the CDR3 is TGTGCCAGCAGCCCTCGGAACACTGAAGCTTTCTTT. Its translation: CASSPRNTEAFF.